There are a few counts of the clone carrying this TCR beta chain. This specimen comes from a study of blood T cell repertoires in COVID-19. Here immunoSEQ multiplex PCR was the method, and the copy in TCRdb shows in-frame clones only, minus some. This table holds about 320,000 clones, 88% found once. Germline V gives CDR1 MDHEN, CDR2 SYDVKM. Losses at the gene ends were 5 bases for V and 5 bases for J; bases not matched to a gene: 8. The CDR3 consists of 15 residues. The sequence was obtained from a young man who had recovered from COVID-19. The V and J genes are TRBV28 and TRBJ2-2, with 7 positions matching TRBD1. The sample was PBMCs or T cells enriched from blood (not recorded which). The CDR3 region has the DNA TGTGCCAGCAGTCCATGGGGACAGAGGACCGGGGAGCTGTTTTTT. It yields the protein CASSPWGQRTGELFF.